The clone carrying this T cell receptor (beta chain) has at least ten counts. Its antigen remains unknown. Gene and germline names: mouse. The CDR3 is cut off 4 residues early in the read; its end comes from the germline J gene. The sample belongs to a study of CD8+ T cells in alopecia areata. Combined cutaneous lymph node cells underwent sorting by CD4, CD8alpha, NKG2D, NKG2ACE and additional markers. Extraction of RNA preceded its reverse transcription into cDNA, which served as the sequencing template. Profiled with immunoSEQ multiplex PCR; TCRdb holds only in-frame clones, not every one. The table lists under 350,000 clones, no singletons, with 0.9% to 1.5% in the top ten. Study-level points and caveats: It was less clear whether patients shared TCRs than it was in mice, possibly because of HLA. Sequence data from scalp samples additionally include resident alphabeta T cells of normal skin.

Germline-derived CDR1 and CDR2 are SGHDT and FRDEAV. Trimming pared 4 bases from V and 2 bases from J, leaving 9 bases between. The CDR3 sequence is 13 residues long. The TCR was taken from a C3H/HeJ mouse with alopecia areata. The strain's MHC: H2-k. Sequenced sample: CD4+ T cells sorted from a lymph node. V gene TRBV14 combines with J gene TRBJ1-2, with D hard to call. The CDR3 bases that were read are TGTGCCAGCAGTCCAGGACTGAACTCC. Amino acids: CASSPGLNS. In full, the CDR3 is CASSPGLNSDYTF.